Shown below are 14 T cell receptor beta chains from a single sample sequenced in a study of cytomegalovirus exposure and HLA in healthy donors. The PCR had 60 Vbeta and 13 Jbeta primers. Assay used: immunoSEQ multiplex PCR; TCRdb lists only in-frame clones, some missing. This sample carries about 98,000 clones, under 75% of them seen once, and the ten largest clones take around 2.3%. Sequencing was done on a sample of PBMCs. The receptors originated from a man over 45 in good health and CMV-seronegative.

Only a few counts were recorded for this clone. The V call is TRBV5-6, the J call TRBJ2-3; perhaps TRBD1 as D (5 bases). Trimming took 4 bases from V and 3 from J, leaving 18 bases between them. The CDR3 has 16 amino acids. Germline V gene data show CDR1 as SGHDT and CDR2 as YYEEEE. The CDR3 nucleotides are TGTGCCAGCAGCCTAGACGCAGGAGCAGGGACAGATACGCAGTATTTT. Translation: CASSLDAGAGTDTQYF.

V gene TRBV7-3 combines with J gene TRBJ2-1, with D possibly TRBD2 on 5 matching bases. Trimming took off 2 bases at V and 8 bases at J, with 19 bases between the two ends. Germline CDR1 is SGHTA and CDR2 is FQGTGA. The CDR3 sequence is 16 residues long. The CDR3 sequence: CASSLRLATQRDEQFF. The CDR3 DNA reads as TGTGCCAGCAGCTTACGTCTAGCTACCCAAAGAGATGAGCAGTTCTTC.

V usage is TRBV10-3 and J usage is TRBJ2-2; 9 bases align to TRBD1. The V gene's germline CDR1 is ENHRY and CDR2 SYGVKD. V lost 3 bases to trimming and J lost 5 bases; unmatched junction nucleotides: 7. The CDR3 extends over 16 amino acids. The CDR3 nucleotides read TGTGCCATCAGTGAAGCAACAGGGGGCTTTACCGGGGAGCTGTTTTTT. Its protein product is CAISEATGGFTGELFF.

V gene TRBV11-2 combines with J gene TRBJ2-1; D is perhaps TRBD2 (5 bases). The V gene lost 5 bases and the J gene lost 9 bases, with 14 bases spanning the gap. Germline V gene lookup returns CDR1 SGHAT and CDR2 FQNNGV. The CDR3 is 13 amino acids. CDR3 nucleotides: TGTGCCAGCAGCCCCGTACGGGGTGGTGAGCAGTTCTTC. Its protein is CASSPVRGGEQFF.

For the CDR3, the DNA is TGCGCCAGCCGCCCTCCAGTTAAGACGGGTGGCTACACCTTC. Protein: CASRPPVKTGGYTF. The chain uses TRBV5-1 and TRBJ1-2; D is unresolved. V lost 7 bases, J lost 7 bases, and 20 bases lay in between. The CDR3 runs to 14 residues. Germline V gene data show CDR1 as SGHRS and CDR2 as YFSETQ.

This clone has just a few counts. The chain joins TRBV7-9 to TRBJ1-6; D is possibly TRBD1 (6 bases). The CDR3 runs 14 residues. Trimming cost V 3 bases and J 10 bases, with 13 bases left between them. Germline CDR1 reads SEHNR; CDR2 reads FQNEAQ (reference sequence). DNA of the CDR3: TGTGCCAGCAGCTTCGGGCAGGGGAAGTCACCCCTCCACTTT. Encoded protein: CASSFGQGKSPLHF.

This chain uses TRBV29-1 with TRBJ2-7; 7 bases match TRBD2. Germline trimming cut 6 bases from V and 6 bases from J; bases unmatched to any gene: 2. This CDR3 has 10 residues. Germline loops: CDR1 SQVTM, CDR2 ANQGSEA. Here the CDR3 reads CSVREREQYF. DNA for the CDR3: TGCAGCGTGCGGGAGCGCGAGCAGTACTTC.

This chain links TRBV6-5 with TRBJ2-7; 9 bases agree with TRBD1. CDR1 and CDR2 from the germline V gene are MNHEY and SVGAGI. Germline trimming cut 5 bases from V and 1 base from J; bases unmatched to any gene: 6. CDR3 length equals 15 residues. The CDR3 coding sequence is TGTGCCAGCAGTCCGGGACAGGGTTTTTCCTACGAGCAGTACTTC. It yields the protein CASSPGQGFSYEQYF.

V usage is TRBV7-6 and J usage is TRBJ2-7; D is uncertain. V gave up 5 bases and J gave up 6 bases, with 8 bases separating them. CDR3 length: 11 residues. The germline V gene has CDR1 SGHVS and CDR2 FNYEAQ. This chain's CDR3 is CASSLTSEQYF. The CDR3 DNA follows: TGTGCCAGCAGCCTCACATCCGAGCAGTACTTC.

The V and J genes are TRBV28 and TRBJ2-1, with TRBD2 matching over 12 bases. V dropped 5 bases and J dropped 7; count of bases not matched to a gene: 12. The CDR3 loop spans 17 amino acids. CDR1 and CDR2 (germline): MDHEN, SYDVKM. The DNA for the CDR3 is TGTGCCAGCAGTCCCAACCGCGGGCTAGCGGGGGGGAATGAGCAGTTCTTC. Its translation is CASSPNRGLAGGNEQFF.

In DNA, the CDR3 is TGTGCCAGCAGGGTTCCAGGGGGCGGGCGGTACGAGCAGTACTTC. This codes for CASRVPGGGRYEQYF. This chain uses TRBV5-6 with TRBJ2-7, with 8 nucleotides matching TRBD1. The CDR3 contains 15 residues. CDR1 SGHDT and CDR2 YYEEEE come from the germline V gene. V lost 5 bases to trimming and J lost 4 bases; unmatched junction nucleotides: 11.

The chain links TRBV21-1 to TRBJ1-2; TRBD1, the D gene given by the table, was not confirmed from the DNA. TRBV21-1 is tagged as a pseudogene. This CDR3 region has 14 residues. This CDR3 reads CASSKEEQGYGYTF. The CDR3 DNA reads as TGTGCCAGCAGCAAAGAAGAACAGGGGTATGGCTACACCTTC.

This chain joins TRBV6-9 and TRBJ1-2, with unresolved D. The CDR3 is 13 residues long. The V gene's germline CDR1 is MNHGY and CDR2 SVAAGI. V lost 3 bases and J lost 4, with 9 bases in between. The CDR3 loop reads CASSYRQAYGYTF. The DNA for the CDR3 is TGTGCCAGCAGTTACAGGCAGGCCTATGGCTACACCTTC.

V is TRBV28 and J is TRBJ2-7, with 11 bases lining up with TRBD1. There are 16 residues in the CDR3. Germline-derived CDR1 and CDR2 are MDHEN and SYDVKM. The V gene end was trimmed by 1 base and the J gene end by 2 bases; junction bases not matched to a gene: 4. DNA for the CDR3: TGTGCCAGCAGTTTATTTGGGACAGGGGGGGCCTACGAGCAGTACTTC. Protein sequence: CASSLFGTGGAYEQYF.